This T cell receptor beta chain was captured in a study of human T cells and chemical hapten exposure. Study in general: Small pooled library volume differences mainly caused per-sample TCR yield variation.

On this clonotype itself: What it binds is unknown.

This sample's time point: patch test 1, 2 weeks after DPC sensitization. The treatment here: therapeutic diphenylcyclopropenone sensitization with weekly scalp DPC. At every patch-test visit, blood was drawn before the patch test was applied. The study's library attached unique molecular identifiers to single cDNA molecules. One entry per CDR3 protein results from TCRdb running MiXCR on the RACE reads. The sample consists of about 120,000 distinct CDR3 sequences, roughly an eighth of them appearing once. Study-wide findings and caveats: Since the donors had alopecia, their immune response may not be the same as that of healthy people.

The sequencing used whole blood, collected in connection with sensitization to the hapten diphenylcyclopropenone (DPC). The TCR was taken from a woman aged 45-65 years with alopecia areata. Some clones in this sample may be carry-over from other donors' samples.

CDR3 nucleotide sequence: TGTGCCAGCAGTTTTCAGGGACAGGGGGTAGAGACCCAGTACTTC. Encoded protein: CASSFQGQGVETQYF. The chain combines TRBV11-3 with TRBJ2-5; TRBD1 matches at 11 bases. The CDR3 is 15 amino acids. CDR1 is SGHNT, CDR2 YENEEA, per germline. Trimming removed 6 bases from V and 4 bases from J; junction bases left unmatched: 7.